This T cell receptor beta chain stems from a study of blood T cell repertoires in COVID-19. Looking at the study overall: T cells, B-cell-depleted T cells, or PBMCs supplied cDNA or gDNA.

Original methodology: Reference gene primer amplification gave nucleated cell count estimates. TCRdb's copy holds only in-frame clones and misses some; the assay was immunoSEQ multiplex PCR. D and trimming come from the DNA, and the V and J calls and clone size come from that table. The sample has about 77,000 clones; 75% to 85% are singletons. The CDR3 spans 13 residues. The germline V and J ends were trimmed by 4 bases and 5 bases, with 9 bases remaining between them. Germline V gene sequence: CDR1 LGHNA, CDR2 YNFKEQ. V and J are TRBV4-2 and TRBJ1-5; possibly TRBD1 for D (5 bases). The source is a woman aged 70-85 years with acute or convalescent COVID-19. Sample: peripheral blood. In DNA form, the CDR3 reads TGTGCCAGCAGCCGACAGAGCGATCAGCCCCAGCATTTT. This codes for CASSRQSDQPQHF.